One and the same sample provided the 25 T cell receptor beta chains below, sequenced in a study of CXCR3-negative and CXCR3-positive naive CD8 T cells. TRB cDNA libraries were made by UMI-labeled 5' RACE. One entry per CDR3 protein, without DNA, is what TCRdb gives after re-calling the 5' RACE reads. Its table records over 20,000 distinct CDR3 sequences. The source material was naive CXCR3- CD8+ T cells from blood. Subset noted: CD45RO-CCR7+CD27+CD95- naive CD8+ T cells lacking CXCR3 (TNR3-). Receptors originate from a human donor in good health. Some clones in this sample may be carry-over from other donors' samples.

The rearrangement links TRBV7-2 to TRBJ1-5. Germline V gives CDR1 SGHTA, CDR2 FQGNSA. The CDR3 runs to 16 residues. This CDR3 reads CASSSTGGYSNQPQHF.

The V call is TRBV5-5, the J call TRBJ2-3; TCRdb picks TRBD1, but there is no DNA to check that call. Germline values: CDR1 SGHKS, CDR2 YYEKEE (reference sequence). The CDR3 sequence is 14 residues long. The CDR3 region is CASSSGGGGDTQYF.

The chain recombines TRBV5-4 with TRBJ1-1; TCRdb outputs TRBD1, but without DNA this stays unchecked. Germline CDR1 reads SGHNT; CDR2 reads YYREEE (reference sequence). CDR3 length: 14 amino acids. CDR3: CASSMTGLNTEAFF.

The gene calls are TRBV7-9 and TRBJ2-1; TCRdb gives TRBD1 as the D gene, but with no DNA this cannot be confirmed. Germline V gene lookup returns CDR1 SEHNR and CDR2 FQNEAQ (reference sequence). This CDR3 has 13 residues. The CDR3 spells CASSFGAHNEQFF.

V is TRBV5-5 and J is TRBJ2-7; TCRdb designates TRBD1, a call that cannot be tested without DNA. The CDR3 has 14 amino acids. Germline values: CDR1 SGHKS, CDR2 YYEKEE (reference sequence). The CDR3 is CASSQDTSFGEQYF.

This chain uses TRBV7-9 with TRBJ2-1. The CDR3 covers 15 residues. Germline assignment: CDR1 SEHNR and CDR2 FQNEAQ (reference sequence). CDR3 loop: CASSLPQGSYNEQFF.

The gene calls are TRBV27 and TRBJ2-7; TCRdb indicates TRBD1, and absent DNA this call remains unverified. CDR1 is MNHEY and CDR2 is SMNVEV in the germline V gene (reference sequence). This CDR3 is built from 17 residues. The CDR3 loop is CASSLSGQGQSKGEQYF.

The V call is TRBV7-3, the J call TRBJ2-1; checking the TCRdb D call of TRBD1 is not possible without DNA. Germline loops: CDR1 SGHTA, CDR2 FQGTGA. The CDR3 spans 13 residues. CDR3 protein: CASRKTGGDEQFF.

The chain employs TRBV4-2 and TRBJ1-4. Germline loops: CDR1 LGHNA, CDR2 YNFKEQ. The CDR3 has 15 amino acids. The chain's CDR3 is CASSQVRATNEKLFF.

V and J are TRBV3-1 and TRBJ2-5; TCRdb calls TRBD1, which cannot be checked without DNA. CDR1 and CDR2 (germline): LGHDT, YNNKEL (reference sequence). The CDR3 is 14 amino acids. CDR3 region: CASSPPGPQETQYF.

This chain uses TRBV4-3 with TRBJ2-7; absent DNA, TCRdb's TRBD2 call cannot be checked. This CDR3 is 15 amino acids long. The germline V gene encodes CDR1 LGHNA and CDR2 YSLEER. The CDR3 loop is CASSPSWGTNYEQYF.

The chain recombines TRBV6-1 with TRBJ2-7. The CDR3 totals 12 residues. CDR1 is MNHNS and CDR2 is SASEGT in the germline V gene. The CDR3 is CASSEILHEQYF.

The chain couples TRBV4-1 to TRBJ2-1; TCRdb indicates TRBD1, and absent DNA this call remains unverified. Per germline, CDR1 MGHRA and CDR2 YSYEKL. The CDR3 has 14 residues. The CDR3 loop is CASSQGDRDNEQFF.

V usage is TRBV7-9 and J usage is TRBJ2-7; TCRdb indicates TRBD1, and absent DNA this call remains unverified. Germline loops: CDR1 SEHNR, CDR2 FQNEAQ (reference sequence). The CDR3 covers 15 residues. The chain's CDR3 is CASSDRPGQGNEQYF. Together with reference TRBV7-9 and TRBJ2-7, the CDR3 gives the full variable domain: DTGVSQNPRHKITKRGQNVTFRCDPISEHNRLYWYRQTLGQGPEFLTYFQNEAQLEKSRLLSDRFSAERPKGSFSTLEIQRTEQGDSAMYLCASSDRPGQGNEQYFGPGTRLTVT.

The genes are TRBV20-1 and TRBJ2-7; the TRBD1 assignment by TCRdb is unverifiable without DNA. The CDR3 length is 12 residues. CDR1 is DFQATT, CDR2 SNEGSKA, per germline (reference sequence). The CDR3 spells CSARGPGYEQYF.

The J gene is TRBJ2-7, the V gene TRBV7-2. The germline V gene encodes CDR1 SGHTA and CDR2 FQGNSA. The CDR3 consists of 11 residues. The CDR3: CASSFGDEQYF.

V and J are TRBV30 and TRBJ1-2; TCRdb outputs TRBD1, but without DNA this stays unchecked. CDR1 GTSNPN and CDR2 SVGIG come from the germline V gene (reference sequence). The CDR3 loop spans 12 amino acids. The CDR3 loop reads CAWDRGNYGYTF. Using reference TRBV30 and TRBJ1-2 for the parts outside the CDR3, the full variable domain is SQTIHQWPATLVQPVGSPLSLECTVEGTSNPNLYWYRQAAGRGLQLLFYSVGIGQISSEVPQNLSASRPQDRQFILSSKKLLLSDSGFYLCAWDRGNYGYTFGSGTRLTVV.

The gene calls are TRBV14 and TRBJ2-3; absent DNA, TCRdb's TRBD2 call cannot be checked. Germline CDR1 SGHDN, CDR2 FVKESK. The length of the CDR3 is 16 residues. CDR3: CASSRILAGGTDTQYF.

The rearrangement uses TRBV7-3 and TRBJ2-2; the TCRdb D gene call, TRBD1, has no DNA to confirm it. The CDR3 is made up of 15 amino acids. Germline V gene sequence: CDR1 SGHTA, CDR2 FQGTGA. This chain's CDR3 is CASRATGQNTGELFF.

This chain links TRBV7-9 with TRBJ2-1; TCRdb gives TRBD1 as the D gene, but with no DNA this cannot be confirmed. Germline CDR1 reads SEHNR; CDR2 reads FQNEAQ (reference sequence). The CDR3 contains 13 residues. CDR3 sequence: CASSHRDNNEQFF.

This clonotype registers medium-sized by frequency. The rearrangement uses TRBV7-9 and TRBJ2-7; TCRdb indicates TRBD1, and absent DNA this call remains unverified. This CDR3 spans 15 amino acids. Germline CDR1 SEHNR, CDR2 FQNEAQ (reference sequence). This CDR3 reads CASSSGDRDPYEQYF.

The chain carries TRBV29-1 and TRBJ2-3; TCRdb designates TRBD2, a call that cannot be tested without DNA. CDR1 and CDR2 (germline): SQVTM, ANQGSEA. This CDR3 has 18 residues. The CDR3: CSVEEEGYIREGPDTQYF.

The V and J genes are TRBV28 and TRBJ2-5; TCRdb names TRBD1, which stays unverified in the absence of DNA. CDR3 length: 16 residues. CDR1 and CDR2 from the germline V gene are MDHEN and SYDVKM. CDR3 in amino acids: CASSLTTVYRGETQYF.

The chain uses TRBV7-9 and TRBJ2-5; TCRdb calls TRBD2, which cannot be checked without DNA. Per germline, CDR1 SEHNR and CDR2 FQNEAQ (reference sequence). The CDR3 extends over 15 amino acids. The CDR3: CASSSFQRGQETQYF.

The chain uses TRBV4-3 and TRBJ1-1. Germline CDR1 and CDR2: LGHNA and YSLEER. The CDR3 spans 18 residues. Here the CDR3 reads CASSQDAYSETRGTEAFF.